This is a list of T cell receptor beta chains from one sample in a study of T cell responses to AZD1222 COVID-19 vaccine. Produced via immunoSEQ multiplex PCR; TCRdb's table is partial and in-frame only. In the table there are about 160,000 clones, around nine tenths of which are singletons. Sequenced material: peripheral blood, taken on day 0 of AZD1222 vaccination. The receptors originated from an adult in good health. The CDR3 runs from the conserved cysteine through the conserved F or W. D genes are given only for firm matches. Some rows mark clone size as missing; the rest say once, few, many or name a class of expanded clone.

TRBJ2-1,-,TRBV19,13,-,TGTGCCAGTAGTATCGCCAGGCGGGATGAGCAGTTCTTC,CASSIARRDEQFF
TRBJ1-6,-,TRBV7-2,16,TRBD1,TGTGCCAGCAGCTCCCCGGGACAGGGGGCGAATTCACCCCTCCACTTT,CASSSPGQGANSPLHF
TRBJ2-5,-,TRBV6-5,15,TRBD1,TGTGCCAGCTCCCGGGACAGGGAGCCCCAAGAGACCCAGTACTTC,CASSRDREPQETQYF
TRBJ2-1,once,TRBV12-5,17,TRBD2,TGTGCTAGTGGTTCAACCTTAGCGGGGGGTTTATCCGATGAGCAGTTCTTC,CASGSTLAGGLSDEQFF
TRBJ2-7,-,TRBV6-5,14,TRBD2,TGTGCCAGCAGTTGGACTAGCGGAACCTACGAGCAGTACTTC,CASSWTSGTYEQYF
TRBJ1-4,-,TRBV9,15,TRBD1,TGTGCCAGCAGCGGGGGACAGGGCCTTAATGAAAAACTGTTTTTT,CASSGGQGLNEKLFF
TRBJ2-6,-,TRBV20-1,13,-,TGCAGTGCCAGTCCTTCTGGGGCCAACGTCCTGACTTTC,CSASPSGANVLTF
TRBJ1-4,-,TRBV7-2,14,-,TGTGCCAGCAGCTTACAGTCGGATAATGAAAAACTGTTTTTT,CASSLQSDNEKLFF
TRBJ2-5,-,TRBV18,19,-,TGTGCCAGCTCACCTGAATCATTGAGGCGAGTTTGGCCACAAGAGACCCAGTACTTC,CASSPESLRRVWPQETQYF
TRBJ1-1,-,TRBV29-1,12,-,TGCAGCGTTGGGCAGGGACCAACTGAAGCTTTCTTT,CSVGQGPTEAFF
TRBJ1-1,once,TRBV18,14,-,TGTGCCAGCTCACCACACCGAAAGAACACTGAAGCTTTCTTT,CASSPHRKNTEAFF
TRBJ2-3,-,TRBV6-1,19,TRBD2,TGTGCCAGCAGTGGAACCACTGTGGGACTAGCGGGGGGGTTGGATACGCAGTATTTT,CASSGTTVGLAGGLDTQYF
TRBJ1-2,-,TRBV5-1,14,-,TGCGCCAGCAGCCTCCAGGGCGCGGACTATGGCTACACCTTC,CASSLQGADYGYTF
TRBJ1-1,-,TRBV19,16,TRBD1,TGTGCCAGTAGTCCCAGGACAGGGAGGTGGAACACTGAAGCTTTCTTT,CASSPRTGRWNTEAFF
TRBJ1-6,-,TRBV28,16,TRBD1,TGTGCCAGCAGGCCCAGCCTCAGGGGGCGGTTTTCACCCCTCCACTTT,CASRPSLRGRFSPLHF
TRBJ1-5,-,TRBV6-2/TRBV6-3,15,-,TGTGCCAGCAGTTTGAGGGGCGCCGAGTTTCAGCCCCAGCATTTT,CASSLRGAEFQPQHF
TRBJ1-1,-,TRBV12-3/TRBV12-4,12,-,TGTGCCAGCAGTTTATGGGCCAATGAAGCTTTCTTT,CASSLWANEAFF
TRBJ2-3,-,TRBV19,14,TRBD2,TGTGCCAGTAGGACTAGCGTGGGGACAGATACGCAGTATTTT,CASRTSVGTDTQYF
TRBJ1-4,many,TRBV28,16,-,TGTGCCAGCAGTTCCCTAGACAGTGCAACTAATGAAAAACTGTTTTTT,CASSSLDSATNEKLFF
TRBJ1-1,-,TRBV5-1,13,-,TGCGCCAGCAGCACCCAGGGCGCTACTGAAGCTTTCTTT,CASSTQGATEAFF
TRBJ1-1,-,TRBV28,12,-,TGTGCCAGCAGGCAGGGGTTCACTGAAGCTTTCTTT,CASRQGFTEAFF
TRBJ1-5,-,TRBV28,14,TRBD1,TGTGCCAGCAGGTGGGACAGGGAGGAACAGCCCCAGCATTTT,CASRWDREEQPQHF
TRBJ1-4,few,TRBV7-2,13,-,TGTGCCAGCAGCTTGGAGGGGAGGGTAAAACTGTTTTTT,CASSLEGRVKLFF
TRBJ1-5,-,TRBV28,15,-,TGTGCCAGCAGTTCCCGGGGGGCCGGCAGACAGCCCCAGCATTTT,CASSSRGAGRQPQHF